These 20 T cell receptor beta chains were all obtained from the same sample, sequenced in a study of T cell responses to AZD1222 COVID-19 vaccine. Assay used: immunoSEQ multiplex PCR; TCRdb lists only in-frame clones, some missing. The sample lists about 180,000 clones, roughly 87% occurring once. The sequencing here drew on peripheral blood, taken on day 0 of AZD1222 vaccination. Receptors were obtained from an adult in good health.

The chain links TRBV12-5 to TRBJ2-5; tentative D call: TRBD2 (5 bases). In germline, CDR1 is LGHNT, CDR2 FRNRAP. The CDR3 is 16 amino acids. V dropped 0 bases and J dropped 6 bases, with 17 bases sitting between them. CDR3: CASGLVTGNVTKTQYF. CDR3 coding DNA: TGTGCTAGTGGTTTGGTAACGGGAAATGTGACGAAGACCCAGTACTTC.

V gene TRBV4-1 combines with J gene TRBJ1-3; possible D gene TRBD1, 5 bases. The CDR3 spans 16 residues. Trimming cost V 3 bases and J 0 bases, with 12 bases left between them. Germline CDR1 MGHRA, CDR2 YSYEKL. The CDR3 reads CASSHYRDVSGNTIYF. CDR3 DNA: TGCGCCAGCAGCCATTACCGGGACGTCTCTGGAAACACCATATATTTT.

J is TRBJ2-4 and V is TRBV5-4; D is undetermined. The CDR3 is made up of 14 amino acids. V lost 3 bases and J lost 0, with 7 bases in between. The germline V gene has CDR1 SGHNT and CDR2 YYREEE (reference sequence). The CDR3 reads CASSSDLAKNIQYF. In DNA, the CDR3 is TGTGCCAGCAGCTCGGACCTAGCCAAAAACATTCAGTACTTC.

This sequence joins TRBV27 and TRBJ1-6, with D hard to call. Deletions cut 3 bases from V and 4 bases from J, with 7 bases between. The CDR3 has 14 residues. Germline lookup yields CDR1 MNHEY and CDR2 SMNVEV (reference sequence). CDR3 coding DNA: TGTGCCAGCAGTTTCGGGGAGTATAATTCACCCCTCCACTTT. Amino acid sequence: CASSFGEYNSPLHF.

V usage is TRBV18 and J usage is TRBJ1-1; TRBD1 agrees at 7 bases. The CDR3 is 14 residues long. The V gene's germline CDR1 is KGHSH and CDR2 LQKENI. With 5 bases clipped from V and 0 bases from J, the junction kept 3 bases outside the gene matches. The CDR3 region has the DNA TGTGCCAGCTCAGCGGACAGGTTGAACACTGAAGCTTTCTTT. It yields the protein CASSADRLNTEAFF.

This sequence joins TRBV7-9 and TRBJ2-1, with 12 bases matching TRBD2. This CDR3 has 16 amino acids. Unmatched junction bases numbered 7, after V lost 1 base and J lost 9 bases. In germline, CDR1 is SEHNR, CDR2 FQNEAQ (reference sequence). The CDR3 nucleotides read TGTGCCAGCAGCTTAGTAAGACTAGCGGGAGCCGGTGAGCAGTTCTTC. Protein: CASSLVRLAGAGEQFF.

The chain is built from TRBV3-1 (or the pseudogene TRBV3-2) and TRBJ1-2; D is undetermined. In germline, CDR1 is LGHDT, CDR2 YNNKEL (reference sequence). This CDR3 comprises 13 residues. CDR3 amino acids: CASAPLENYGYTF. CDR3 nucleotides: TGTGCATCCGCCCCGCTGGAGAACTATGGCTACACCTTC.

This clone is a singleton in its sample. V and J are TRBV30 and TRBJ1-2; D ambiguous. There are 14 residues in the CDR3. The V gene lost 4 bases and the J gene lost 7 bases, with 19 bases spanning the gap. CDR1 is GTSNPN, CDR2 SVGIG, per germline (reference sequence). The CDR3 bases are TGTGCCTGGACTCCGGGCCCTGGGGTTAGTGGCTACACCTTC. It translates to CAWTPGPGVSGYTF. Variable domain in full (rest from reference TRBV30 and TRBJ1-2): SQTIHQWPATLVQPVGSPLSLECTVEGTSNPNLYWYRQAAGRGLQLLFYSVGIGQISSEVPQNLSASRPQDRQFILSSKKLLLSDSGFYLCAWTPGPGVSGYTFGSGTRLTVV.

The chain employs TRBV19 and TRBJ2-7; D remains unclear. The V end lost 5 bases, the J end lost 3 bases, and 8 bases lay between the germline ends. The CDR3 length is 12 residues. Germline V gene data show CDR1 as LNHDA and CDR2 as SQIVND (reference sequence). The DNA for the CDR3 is TGTGCCAGTAGTCCCTGGGGCTACGAGCAGTACTTC. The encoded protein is CASSPWGYEQYF.

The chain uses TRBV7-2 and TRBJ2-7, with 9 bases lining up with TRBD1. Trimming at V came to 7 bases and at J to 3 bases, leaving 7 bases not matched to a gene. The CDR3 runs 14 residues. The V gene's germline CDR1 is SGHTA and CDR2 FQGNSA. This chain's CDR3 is CASTRGQGNYEQYF. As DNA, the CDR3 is TGTGCCAGCACCAGGGGACAGGGCAACTACGAGCAGTACTTC.

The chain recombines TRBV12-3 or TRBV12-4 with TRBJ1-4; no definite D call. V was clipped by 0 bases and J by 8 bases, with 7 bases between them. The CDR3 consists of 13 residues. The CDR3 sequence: CASSLATQEKLFF. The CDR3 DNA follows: TGTGCCAGCAGTTTAGCTACTCAAGAAAAACTGTTTTTT.

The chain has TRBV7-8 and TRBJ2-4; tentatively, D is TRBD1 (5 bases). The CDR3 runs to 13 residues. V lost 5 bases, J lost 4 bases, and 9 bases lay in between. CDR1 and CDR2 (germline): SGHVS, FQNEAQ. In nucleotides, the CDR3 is TGTGCCAGCAGCCGTGACAGAAAAAACATTCAGTACTTC. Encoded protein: CASSRDRKNIQYF.

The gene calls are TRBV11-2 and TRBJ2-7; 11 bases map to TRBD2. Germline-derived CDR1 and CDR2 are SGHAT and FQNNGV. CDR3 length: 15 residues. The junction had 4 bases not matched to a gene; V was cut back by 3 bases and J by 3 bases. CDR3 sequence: CASSLETSGNYEQYF. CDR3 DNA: TGTGCCAGCAGCTTGGAGACTAGCGGGAACTACGAGCAGTACTTC. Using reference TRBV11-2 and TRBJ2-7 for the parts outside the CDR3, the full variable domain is EAGVAQSPRYKIIEKRQSVAFWCNPISGHATLYWYQQILGQGPKLLIQFQNNGVVDDSQLPKDRFSAERLKGVDSTLKIQPAKLEDSAVYLCASSLETSGNYEQYFGPGTRLTVT.

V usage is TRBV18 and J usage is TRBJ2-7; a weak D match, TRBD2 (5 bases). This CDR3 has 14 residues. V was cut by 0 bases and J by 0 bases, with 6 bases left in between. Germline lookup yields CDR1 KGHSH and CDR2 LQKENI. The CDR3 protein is CASSPPGVSYEQYF. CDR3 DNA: TGTGCCAGCTCACCACCCGGGGTCTCCTACGAGCAGTACTTC.

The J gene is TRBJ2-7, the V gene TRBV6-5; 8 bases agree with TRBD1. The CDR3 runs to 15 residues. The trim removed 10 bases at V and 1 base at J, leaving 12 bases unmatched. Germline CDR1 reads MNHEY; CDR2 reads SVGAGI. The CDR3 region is CATQGGWTGSYEQYF. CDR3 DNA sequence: TGTGCCACCCAAGGGGGGTGGACAGGGTCCTACGAGCAGTACTTC.

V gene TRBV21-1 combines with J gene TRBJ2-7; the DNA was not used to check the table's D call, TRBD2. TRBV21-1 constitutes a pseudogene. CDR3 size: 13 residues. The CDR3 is CASQPGEAYEQYF. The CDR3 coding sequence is TGTGCCAGCCAACCGGGGGAGGCCTACGAGCAGTACTTC.

This CDR3 is CASSYGTGTASPLHF. The CDR3 region has the DNA TGTGCCAGCAGTTACGGGACAGGGACCGCTTCACCCCTCCACTTT. The chain has TRBV6-5 and TRBJ1-6, with 9 bases matching TRBD1. This CDR3 is 15 amino acids long. Germline CDR1 MNHEY, CDR2 SVGAGI. Trimming cost V 2 bases and J 9 bases; bases outside gene matches: 5.

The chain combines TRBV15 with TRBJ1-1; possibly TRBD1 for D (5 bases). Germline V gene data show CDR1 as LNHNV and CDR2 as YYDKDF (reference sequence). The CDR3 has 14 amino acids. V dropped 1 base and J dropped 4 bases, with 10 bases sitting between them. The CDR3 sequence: CATSRAGRGTEAFF. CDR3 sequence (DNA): TGTGCCACCAGCAGAGCAGGGAGAGGCACTGAAGCTTTCTTT.

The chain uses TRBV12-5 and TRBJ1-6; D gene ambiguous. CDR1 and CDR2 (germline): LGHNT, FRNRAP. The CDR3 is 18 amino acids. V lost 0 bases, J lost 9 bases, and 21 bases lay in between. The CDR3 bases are TGTGCTAGTGGTTTGGTACTAATTGGCCCCTACCCCAGTTCACCCCTCCACTTT. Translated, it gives CASGLVLIGPYPSSPLHF.

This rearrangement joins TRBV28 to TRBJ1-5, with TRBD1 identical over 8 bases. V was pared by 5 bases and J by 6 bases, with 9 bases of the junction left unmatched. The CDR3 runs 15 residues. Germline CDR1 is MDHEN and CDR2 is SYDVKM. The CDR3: CASSVGQGYRQPQHF. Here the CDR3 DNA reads TGTGCCAGCAGTGTAGGACAGGGTTATCGTCAGCCCCAGCATTTT.